The 27 T cell receptor beta chains below were found in one sample sequenced in a study of T cells after yellow fever vaccination. TCRdb recomputed calls from the 5' RACE reads with MiXCR, one row per CDR3 protein. Here the sample spans 300,000 to 400,000 distinct CDR3 sequences, about 11% being singletons. Sample: CD4+ T cells sorted from PBMCs, taken 45 days after the yellow fever booster vaccination. Receptors originate from a man between 18 and 29 years old who received the YFV17D yellow fever vaccine.

This chain connects TRBV5-1 to TRBJ2-1; weak D call: TRBD2 (6 bases). V shed 0 bases and J shed 7 bases, with 11 bases lying between them. Germline V CDR1 and CDR2: SGHRS, YFSETQ. The CDR3 totals 14 residues. The CDR3 region has the DNA TGCGCCAGCAGCTTGGAGGCGGGGAGGAATGAGCAGTTCTTC. It codes for CASSLEAGRNEQFF.

The table lists this clonotype with a few counts. V usage is TRBV6-2 or TRBV6-3 and J usage is TRBJ1-5; TRBD1 agrees at 7 bases. This CDR3 region has 15 residues. Trimming took 6 bases from V and 0 from J; bases not matched to a gene: 5. In germline, CDR1 is MNHEY, CDR2 SVGEGT. As DNA, the CDR3 is TGTGCCAGCAGGGGACAGAGCTATAGCAATCAGCCCCAGCATTTT. Residues: CASRGQSYSNQPQHF.

The gene calls are TRBV7-3 and TRBJ2-3; 8 nucleotides agree with TRBD2. The CDR3 loop spans 16 amino acids. V was clipped by 5 bases and J by 3 bases; unmatched bases: 10. From germline, CDR1 is SGHTA and CDR2 FQGTGA. The DNA for the CDR3 is TGTGCCAGCAGCCCACGTTTGGCGGGGGGAACAGATACGCAGTATTTT. Protein product: CASSPRLAGGTDTQYF.

In its sample, this clonotype was seen many times. The chain combines TRBV7-9 with TRBJ1-4; 9 bases are a match to TRBD1. CDR3 size: 15 residues. The germline V gene encodes CDR1 SEHNR and CDR2 FQNEAQ (reference sequence). Germline trimming cut 5 bases from V and 2 bases from J; bases unmatched to any gene: 3. The CDR3 sequence: CASSPGTGTNEKLFF. CDR3 coding DNA: TGTGCCAGCAGCCCCGGGACAGGGACTAATGAAAAACTGTTTTTT.

The chain uses TRBV4-1 and TRBJ2-5; D gene ambiguous. V was clipped by 2 bases and J by 4 bases, with 5 bases between them. The germline CDR1 and CDR2 sequences are MGHRA and YSYEKL. CDR3 length: 12 residues. The CDR3 sequence: CASSQQAETQYF. The CDR3 region has the DNA TGCGCCAGCAGCCAACAGGCAGAGACCCAGTACTTC.

This clonotype was picked up one time. V and J are TRBV9 and TRBJ2-3, with 8 positions matching TRBD1. The germline CDR1 and CDR2 sequences are SGDLS and YYNGEE. After removal of 0 bases from V and 2 bases from J, the junction contained 2 bases not matched to a gene. The length of the CDR3 is 15 residues. CDR3 DNA: TGTGCCAGCAGCGTAGACAGGGGGGTCACAGATACGCAGTATTTT. Residues: CASSVDRGVTDTQYF. The entire variable domain, with the rest obtained from reference TRBV9 and TRBJ2-3, is as follows: DSGVTQTPKHLITATGQRVTLRCSPRSGDLSVYWYQQSLDQGLQFLIQYYNGEERAKGNILERFSAQQFPDLHSELNLSSLELGDSALYFCASSVDRGVTDTQYFGPGTRLTVL.

The chain has TRBV5-1 and TRBJ1-6; weak D call: TRBD1 (6 bases). The V end lost 4 bases, the J end lost 14 bases, and 28 bases lay between the germline ends. The CDR3 extends over 17 amino acids. Germline V gene data show CDR1 as SGHRS and CDR2 as YFSETQ. The CDR3 region is CASSVNRQQGTVRALHF. For the CDR3, the DNA is TGCGCCAGCAGCGTAAACAGGCAGCAGGGGACGGTTCGGGCCCTCCACTTT.

V is TRBV11-2 and J is TRBJ1-6, with D possibly matching TRBD1 (6 bases). This CDR3 has 13 amino acids. The germline V gene encodes CDR1 SGHAT and CDR2 FQNNGV. Trimming took 5 bases from V and 11 from J, leaving 13 bases between them. The CDR3 DNA reads TGTGCCAGCAGCCTCGATACAGGGACACCCCTCCACTTT. Its translation is CASSLDTGTPLHF.

V is TRBV2 and J is TRBJ1-2; no clear D. The ends were cut back, 3 bases at V and 4 bases at J, with 12 bases in the middle. Looked up from germline, CDR1 is SNHLY and CDR2 is FYNNEI. The CDR3 spans 14 residues. CDR3 loop: CASSEGGYFYGYTF. The CDR3 DNA follows: TGTGCCAGCAGTGAGGGCGGTTACTTCTATGGCTACACCTTC.

The chain uses TRBV7-2 and TRBJ2-7; unclear D gene. Germline V gives CDR1 SGHTA, CDR2 FQGNSA. This CDR3 has 12 amino acids. Trimming took 5 bases from V and 2 from J, leaving 7 bases between them. The CDR3 DNA reads TGTGCCAGCAGCAACAACCCCTACGAGCAGTACGTC. Protein sequence: CASSNNPYEQYV.

This chain joins TRBV10-3 and TRBJ1-1, with 9 bases identical to TRBD1. V was pared by 6 bases and J by 1 base, with 3 bases of the junction left unmatched. Germline values: CDR1 ENHRY, CDR2 SYGVKD. The CDR3 extends over 14 amino acids. The CDR3 is CAIRKGQGNTEAFF. The CDR3, as DNA: TGTGCCATCAGGAAGGGACAGGGGAACACTGAAGCTTTCTTT.

The table lists this clonotype with a few counts. This chain connects TRBV5-4 to TRBJ2-7; D may be TRBD1 or TRBD2 (6 bases each). Trimming shortened V by 0 bases and J by 7 bases, and 17 bases separated the two germline ends. Germline CDR1 SGHNT, CDR2 YYREEE (reference sequence). This CDR3 is 15 amino acids long. DNA for the CDR3: TGTGCCAGCAGCTTGGAACGGGGGCCCGCCGGAGAGCAGTACTTC. It encodes CASSLERGPAGEQYF.

J is TRBJ1-3 and V is TRBV7-2; weak D call: TRBD1 (6 bases). This CDR3 region has 16 residues. Deletions cut 5 bases from V and 1 base from J, with 15 bases between. Germline V gene sequence: CDR1 SGHTA, CDR2 FQGNSA. The CDR3 is CASSPVPGASGNTIYF. The CDR3 bases are TGTGCCAGCAGCCCCGTCCCGGGGGCATCTGGAAACACCATATATTTT. The variable domain in full, completed from reference TRBV7-2 and TRBJ1-3, reads GAGVSQSPSNKVTEKGKDVELRCDPISGHTALYWYRQSLGQGLEFLIYFQGNSAPDKSGLPSDRFSAERTGGSVSTLTIQRTQQEDSAVYLCASSPVPGASGNTIYFGEGSWLTVV.

This clonotype was counted only a few times. The gene calls are TRBV5-6 and TRBJ2-6, with D unclear. From germline, CDR1 is SGHDT and CDR2 YYEEEE. CDR3 length: 15 amino acids. The V end was cut by 0 bases, the J end by 2 bases, with 6 bases between. The CDR3 sequence: CASSLELTGANVLTF. The DNA for the CDR3 is TGTGCCAGCAGCTTGGAGCTAACTGGGGCCAACGTCCTGACTTTC.

This clonotype was observed a handful of times. The genes are TRBV7-9 and TRBJ1-1; TRBD1 aligns across 8 bases. This CDR3 region has 15 residues. V was clipped by 5 bases and J by 3 bases; unmatched bases: 8. CDR1 is SEHNR and CDR2 is FQNEAQ in the germline V gene (reference sequence). The CDR3 loop is CASSAQTGDDTEAFF. The CDR3 DNA reads as TGTGCCAGCAGCGCACAGACAGGGGATGACACTGAAGCTTTCTTT.

The chain is built from TRBV7-9 and TRBJ2-3; no clear D. The CDR3 has 15 amino acids. CDR1 and CDR2 (germline): SEHNR, FQNEAQ (reference sequence). V lost 4 bases to trimming and J lost 0 bases, with 11 bases between them. CDR3 bases: TGTGCCAGCAGCTCGCCACTCGACAGCACAGATACGCAGTATTTT. Amino acids: CASSSPLDSTDTQYF.

This clonotype turned up a few times. The chain has TRBV28 and TRBJ2-3; TRBD2 is a possible D gene (8 bases). The V end lost 6 bases, the J end lost 3 bases, and 19 bases lay between the germline ends. Germline-derived CDR1 and CDR2 are MDHEN and SYDVKM. CDR3 length: 16 amino acids. The CDR3 region has the DNA TGTGCCAGCAGAATAGGGGGCGGGGGGTGGACAGATACGCAGTATTTT. Translation: CASRIGGGGWTDTQYF. The full variable domain, rest sourced from reference TRBV28 and TRBJ2-3, is DVKVTQSSRYLVKRTGEKVFLECVQDMDHENMFWYRQDPGLGLRLIYFSYDVKMKEKGDIPEGYSVSREKKERFSLILESASTNQTSMYLCASRIGGGGWTDTQYFGPGTRLTVL.

This clonotype has more than one count but fewer than ten. The chain recombines TRBV6-2 or TRBV6-3 with TRBJ2-7, with 9 positions matching TRBD1. Germline CDR1 and CDR2: MNHEY and SVGEGT. There are 13 residues in the CDR3. J lost 2 bases, V lost 7 bases, and 3 bases had no gene match. The chain's CDR3 is CASTRTGAYEQYF. CDR3 nucleotide sequence: TGTGCCAGCACCCGGACAGGGGCCTACGAGCAGTACTTC.

This clonotype was seen a few times. The chain recombines TRBV5-1 with TRBJ1-2; D is perhaps TRBD1 (6 bases). Trimming took off 2 bases at V and 2 bases at J, with 7 bases between the two ends. Germline V gene data show CDR1 as SGHRS and CDR2 as YFSETQ. CDR3 length equals 13 residues. The CDR3 DNA follows: TGCGCCAGCAGCTTCGGACAGAACTATGGCTACACCTTC. Translated, it gives CASSFGQNYGYTF.

The rearrangement joins TRBV20-1 to TRBJ1-4; maybe TRBD1 (6 bases). Germline V CDR1 and CDR2: DFQATT, SNEGSKA (reference sequence). V gave up 6 bases and J gave up 1 base, with 15 bases separating them. The CDR3 is made up of 15 amino acids. CDR3 residues: CSAPTPQGTNEKLFF. In DNA form, the CDR3 reads TGCAGTGCCCCGACGCCACAGGGAACTAATGAAAAACTGTTTTTT.

Ten or more counts support this clonotype. This chain uses TRBV2 with TRBJ1-1; D possibly corresponds to TRBD1 (5 bases). CDR1 SNHLY and CDR2 FYNNEI come from the germline V gene. This CDR3 spans 14 amino acids. Trimming took 6 bases from V and 0 from J, leaving 11 bases between them. DNA of the CDR3: TGTGCCAGCAGCCTGACAGCTATGAACACTGAAGCTTTCTTT. Protein sequence: CASSLTAMNTEAFF.

The table lists this clonotype with many counts. This chain links TRBV10-3 with TRBJ2-7; D uncertain. CDR1 and CDR2 (germline): ENHRY, SYGVKD. Trimming stripped 0 bases from V and 6 bases from J, with 6 bases between. This CDR3 is built from 12 residues. CDR3 nucleotides: TGTGCCATCAGTGAGTCCGCCCGCGAGCAGTACTTC. Encoded protein: CAISESAREQYF.

This chain joins TRBV5-1 and TRBJ2-3; the match to TRBD1 covers 9 bases. CDR3 length: 14 residues. J lost 1 base, V lost 3 bases, and 0 bases had no gene match. The germline V gene has CDR1 SGHRS and CDR2 YFSETQ. The CDR3, as DNA: TGCGCCAGCAGCTGGACAGGGGGCACAGATACGCAGTATTTT. This sequence encodes CASSWTGGTDTQYF.

This chain connects TRBV5-1 to TRBJ2-3; no definite D call. Trimming cost V 3 bases and J 8 bases, with 13 bases left between them. The CDR3 runs to 13 residues. Germline V CDR1 and CDR2: SGHRS, YFSETQ. The CDR3 DNA sequence: TGCGCCAGCAGCTCCGATATAGCTGGTACGCAGTATTTT. Its protein product is CASSSDIAGTQYF.

This clonotype has only a few counts. The chain recombines TRBV28 with TRBJ1-4; TRBD1 is a possible D gene (5 bases). Germline CDR1 is MDHEN and CDR2 is SYDVKM. Deletions cut 3 bases from V and 6 bases from J, with 20 bases between. CDR3 length equals 17 residues. Here the CDR3 DNA reads TGTGCCAGCAGTTTGAGGGCAGGGTCGGGGGTGGATGAAAAACTGTTTTTT. Amino acid sequence: CASSLRAGSGVDEKLFF. The full variable domain, with the rest looked up from reference TRBV28 and TRBJ1-4, is DVKVTQSSRYLVKRTGEKVFLECVQDMDHENMFWYRQDPGLGLRLIYFSYDVKMKEKGDIPEGYSVSREKKERFSLILESASTNQTSMYLCASSLRAGSGVDEKLFFGSGTQLSVL.

This clonotype has ten or more counts. The V call is TRBV11-1, the J call TRBJ2-1, with D possibly being TRBD1 or TRBD2 (6 bases each). Trimming took off 4 bases at V and 5 bases at J, with 18 bases between the two ends. Germline values: CDR1 SGHAT, CDR2 FQDESV (reference sequence). The CDR3 contains 16 residues. CDR3 loop: CASSWKSRGAHNEQFF. The DNA for the CDR3 is TGTGCCAGCAGCTGGAAATCTAGGGGGGCCCACAATGAGCAGTTCTTC. The entire variable domain, with the rest obtained from reference TRBV11-1 and TRBJ2-1, is as follows: EAEVAQSPRYKITEKSQAVAFWCDPISGHATLYWYRQILGQGPELLVQFQDESVVDDSQLPKDRFSAERLKGVDSTLKIQPAELGDSAMYLCASSWKSRGAHNEQFFGPGTRLTVL.

This chain joins TRBV4-1 and TRBJ1-5, with 10 nucleotides matching TRBD1. The J segment lost 5 bases and the V segment lost 5 bases, leaving 9 bases of the junction unmatched. The CDR3 consists of 16 residues. In germline, CDR1 is MGHRA, CDR2 YSYEKL. CDR3: CASSSGQGPRDQPQHF. CDR3 in DNA: TGCGCCAGCAGCTCGGGACAGGGGCCCCGGGATCAGCCCCAGCATTTT.